This T cell receptor beta chain was identified in a study of read filtering for tumor transcriptome and immune sequencing. About the research overall: DNase treatment preceded whole-transcriptome library preparation.

The library was built from about 400 ng RNA with molecular barcoded adaptors for alpha/delta and beta/gamma chains. TCRdb fed the reads into MiXCR, producing one record per CDR3 protein. The sample yields 62,000 or so distinct CDR3 sequences, 20% to 25% seen once. There are 11 residues in the CDR3. V lost 6 bases and J lost 10, with 13 bases in between. The germline gives CDR1 SGHKS, CDR2 YYEKEE (reference sequence). There are many counts of this clonotype. This TCR was recovered from a donor older than 35 with multiple myeloma. What was sequenced was a population of CD138-negative cells sorted from bone marrow. This chain joins TRBV5-5 and TRBJ1-1; D not resolved. For the CDR3, the DNA is TGTGCCAGCACCTCTCGGGTCGGAGCTTTCTTT. This encodes CASTSRVGAFF.